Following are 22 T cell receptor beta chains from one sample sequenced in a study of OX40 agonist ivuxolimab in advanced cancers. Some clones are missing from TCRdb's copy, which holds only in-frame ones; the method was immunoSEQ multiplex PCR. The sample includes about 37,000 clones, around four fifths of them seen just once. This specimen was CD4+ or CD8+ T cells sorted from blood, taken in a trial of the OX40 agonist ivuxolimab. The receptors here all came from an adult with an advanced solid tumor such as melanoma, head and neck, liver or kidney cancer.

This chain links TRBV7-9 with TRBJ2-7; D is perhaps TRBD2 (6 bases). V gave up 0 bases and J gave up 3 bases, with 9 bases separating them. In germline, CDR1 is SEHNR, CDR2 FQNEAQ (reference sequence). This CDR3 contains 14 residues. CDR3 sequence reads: CASSLAMGGYEQYF. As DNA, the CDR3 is TGTGCCAGCAGCTTAGCGATGGGGGGCTACGAGCAGTACTTC.

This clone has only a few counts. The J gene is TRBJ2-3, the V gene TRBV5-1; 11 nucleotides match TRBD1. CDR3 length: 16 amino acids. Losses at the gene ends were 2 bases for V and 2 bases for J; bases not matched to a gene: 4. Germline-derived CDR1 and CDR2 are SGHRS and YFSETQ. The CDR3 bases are TGCGCCAGCAGCTTAGGACAGGGGGCGAACACAGATACGCAGTATTTT. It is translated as CASSLGQGANTDTQYF.

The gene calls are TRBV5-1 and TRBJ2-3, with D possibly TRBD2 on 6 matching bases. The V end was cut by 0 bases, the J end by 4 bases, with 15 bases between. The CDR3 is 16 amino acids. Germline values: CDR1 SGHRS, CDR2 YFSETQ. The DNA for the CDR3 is TGCGCCAGCAGCTTGGAATTGCGGGAAGTTTCAGATACGCAGTATTTT. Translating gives CASSLELREVSDTQYF.

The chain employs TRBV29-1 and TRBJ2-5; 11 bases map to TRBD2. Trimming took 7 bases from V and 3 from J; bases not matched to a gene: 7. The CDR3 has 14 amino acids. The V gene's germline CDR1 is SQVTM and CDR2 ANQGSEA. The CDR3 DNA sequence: TGCAGCGCAACGGGACTAGCGGTAAAAGAGACCCAGTACTTC. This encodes CSATGLAVKETQYF.

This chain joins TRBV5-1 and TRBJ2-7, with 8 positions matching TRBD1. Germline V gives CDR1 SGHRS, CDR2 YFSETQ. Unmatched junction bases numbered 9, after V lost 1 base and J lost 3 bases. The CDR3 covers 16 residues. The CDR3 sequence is CASSLNPSGQDYEQYF. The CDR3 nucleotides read TGCGCCAGCAGCTTGAACCCATCGGGACAGGACTACGAGCAGTACTTC. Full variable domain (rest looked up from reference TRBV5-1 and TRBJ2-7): KAGVTQTPRYLIKTRGQQVTLSCSPISGHRSVSWYQQTPGQGLQFLFEYFSETQRNKGNFPGRFSGRQFSNSRSEMNVSTLELGDSALYLCASSLNPSGQDYEQYFGPGTRLTVT.

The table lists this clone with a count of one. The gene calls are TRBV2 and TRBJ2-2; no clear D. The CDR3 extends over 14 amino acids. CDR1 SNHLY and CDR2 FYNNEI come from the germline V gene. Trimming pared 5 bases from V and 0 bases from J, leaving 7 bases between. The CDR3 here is CASSKRSNTGELFF. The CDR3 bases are TGTGCCAGCAGTAAGCGTTCGAACACCGGGGAGCTGTTTTTT.

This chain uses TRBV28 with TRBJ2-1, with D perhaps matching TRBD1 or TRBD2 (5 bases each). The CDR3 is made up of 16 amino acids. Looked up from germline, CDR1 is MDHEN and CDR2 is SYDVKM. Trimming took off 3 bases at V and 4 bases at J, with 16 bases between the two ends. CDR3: CASSLGVGVGYNEQFF. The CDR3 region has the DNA TGTGCCAGCAGTTTGGGGGTGGGTGTTGGGTACAATGAGCAGTTCTTC.

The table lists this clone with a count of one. The DNA of the CDR3 is TGTGCCACCCATGACGCTAGCGGGGGGGCTCCAGGTACGCAGTATTTT. Protein: CATHDASGGAPGTQYF. The chain links TRBV6-7 to TRBJ2-3; TRBD2 aligns across 12 bases. TRBV6-7 is an ORF; its function is uncertain. V gave up 10 bases and J gave up 8 bases; unmatched junction bases: 16. This CDR3 has 16 amino acids.

The CDR3 protein is CASSARPQPTPETQYF. CDR3 nucleotide sequence: TGTGCCAGCAGCGCACGACCTCAACCGACCCCAGAGACCCAGTACTTC. The gene calls are TRBV11-2 and TRBJ2-5; D gene unclear. Per germline, CDR1 SGHAT and CDR2 FQNNGV. The CDR3 is 16 amino acids. The V gene lost 5 bases and the J gene lost 4 bases, with 20 bases spanning the gap.

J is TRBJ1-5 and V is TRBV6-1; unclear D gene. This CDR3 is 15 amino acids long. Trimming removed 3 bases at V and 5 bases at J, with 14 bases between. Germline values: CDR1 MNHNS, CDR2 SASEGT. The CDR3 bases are TGTGCCAGCAGTGATTGGGTGGGCCTAGATCAGCCCCAGCATTTT. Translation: CASSDWVGLDQPQHF.

The CDR3 sequence: CASSLSRPGLGTYEQYF. CDR3 nucleotide sequence: TGTGCCAGCAGTTTATCGAGGCCGGGACTAGGAACCTACGAGCAGTACTTC. V and J are TRBV27 and TRBJ2-7; 8 nucleotides align to TRBD2. CDR3 size: 17 residues. V was clipped by 0 bases and J by 2 bases; unmatched bases: 9. Germline CDR1 reads MNHEY; CDR2 reads SMNVEV (reference sequence).

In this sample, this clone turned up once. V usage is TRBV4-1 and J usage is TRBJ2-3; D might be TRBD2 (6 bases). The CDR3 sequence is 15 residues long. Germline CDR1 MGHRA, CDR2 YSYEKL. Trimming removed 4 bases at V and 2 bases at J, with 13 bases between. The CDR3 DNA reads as TGCGCCAGCAGCCGGCAGGAGGGGCTCACAGATACGCAGTATTTT. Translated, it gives CASSRQEGLTDTQYF.

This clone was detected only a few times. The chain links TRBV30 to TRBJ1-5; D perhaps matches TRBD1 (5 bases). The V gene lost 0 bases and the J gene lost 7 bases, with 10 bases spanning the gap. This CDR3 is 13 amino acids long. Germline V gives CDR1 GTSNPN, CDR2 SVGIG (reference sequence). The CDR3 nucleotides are TGTGCCTGGAGTGTAAAGGACAACCAGCCCCAGCATTTT. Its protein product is CAWSVKDNQPQHF.

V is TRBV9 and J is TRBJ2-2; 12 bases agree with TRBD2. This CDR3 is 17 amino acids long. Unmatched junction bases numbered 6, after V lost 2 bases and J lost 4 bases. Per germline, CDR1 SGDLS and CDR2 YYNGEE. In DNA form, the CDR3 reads TGTGCCAGCAGCGTCCCTAGCGGGGGGGCCCCCACCGGGGAGCTGTTTTTT. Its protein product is CASSVPSGGAPTGELFF.

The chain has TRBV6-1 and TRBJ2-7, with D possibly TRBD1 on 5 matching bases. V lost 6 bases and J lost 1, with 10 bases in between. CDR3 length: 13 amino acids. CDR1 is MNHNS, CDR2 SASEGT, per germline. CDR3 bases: TGTGCCAGCAGGAACAGGCCTTCCTACGAGCAGTACTTC. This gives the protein CASRNRPSYEQYF.

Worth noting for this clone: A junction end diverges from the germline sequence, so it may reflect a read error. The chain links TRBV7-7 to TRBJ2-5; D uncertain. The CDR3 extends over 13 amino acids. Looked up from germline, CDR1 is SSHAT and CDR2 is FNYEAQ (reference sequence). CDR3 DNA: TGTGCTAGCAGCTTACAAGAAAGAAAGACCCAGTACTTC. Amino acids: CASSLQERKTQYF.

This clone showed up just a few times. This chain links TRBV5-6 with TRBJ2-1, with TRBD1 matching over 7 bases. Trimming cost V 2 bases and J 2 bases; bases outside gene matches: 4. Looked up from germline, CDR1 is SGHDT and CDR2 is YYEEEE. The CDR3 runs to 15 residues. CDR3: CASSFGDRAYNEQFF. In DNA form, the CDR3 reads TGTGCCAGCAGCTTCGGTGACAGGGCCTACAATGAGCAGTTCTTC.

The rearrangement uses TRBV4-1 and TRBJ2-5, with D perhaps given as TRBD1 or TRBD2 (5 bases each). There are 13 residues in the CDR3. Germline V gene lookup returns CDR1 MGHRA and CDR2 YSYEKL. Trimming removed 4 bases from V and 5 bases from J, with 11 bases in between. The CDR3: CASSLSWGETQYF. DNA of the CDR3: TGCGCCAGCAGCCTCTCCTGGGGGGAGACCCAGTACTTC.

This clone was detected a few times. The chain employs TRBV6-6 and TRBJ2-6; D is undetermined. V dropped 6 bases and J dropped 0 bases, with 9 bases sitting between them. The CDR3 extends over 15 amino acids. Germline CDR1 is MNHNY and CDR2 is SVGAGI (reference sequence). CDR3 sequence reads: CASSPEASGANVLTF. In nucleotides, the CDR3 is TGTGCCAGCAGCCCTGAGGCCTCTGGGGCCAACGTCCTGACTTTC.

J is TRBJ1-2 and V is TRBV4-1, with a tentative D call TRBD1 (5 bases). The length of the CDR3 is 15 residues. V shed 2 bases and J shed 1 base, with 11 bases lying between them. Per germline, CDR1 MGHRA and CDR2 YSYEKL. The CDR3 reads CASSQPFDSNYGYTF. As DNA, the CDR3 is TGCGCCAGCAGCCAACCGTTCGACAGTAACTATGGCTACACCTTC.

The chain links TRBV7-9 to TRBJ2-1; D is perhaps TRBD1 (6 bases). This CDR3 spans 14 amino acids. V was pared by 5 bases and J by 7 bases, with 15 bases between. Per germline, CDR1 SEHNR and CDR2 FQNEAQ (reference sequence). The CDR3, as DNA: TGTGCCAGCAGCGCAATGGACAGTTGGAATGAGCAGTTCTTC. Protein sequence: CASSAMDSWNEQFF.

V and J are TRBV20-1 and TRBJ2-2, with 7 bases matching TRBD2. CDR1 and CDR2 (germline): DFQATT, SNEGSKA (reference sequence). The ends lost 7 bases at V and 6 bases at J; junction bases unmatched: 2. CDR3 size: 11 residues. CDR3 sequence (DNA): TGCAGTGGCGGGAGTGCCGGGGAGCTGTTTTTT. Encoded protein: CSGGSAGELFF.